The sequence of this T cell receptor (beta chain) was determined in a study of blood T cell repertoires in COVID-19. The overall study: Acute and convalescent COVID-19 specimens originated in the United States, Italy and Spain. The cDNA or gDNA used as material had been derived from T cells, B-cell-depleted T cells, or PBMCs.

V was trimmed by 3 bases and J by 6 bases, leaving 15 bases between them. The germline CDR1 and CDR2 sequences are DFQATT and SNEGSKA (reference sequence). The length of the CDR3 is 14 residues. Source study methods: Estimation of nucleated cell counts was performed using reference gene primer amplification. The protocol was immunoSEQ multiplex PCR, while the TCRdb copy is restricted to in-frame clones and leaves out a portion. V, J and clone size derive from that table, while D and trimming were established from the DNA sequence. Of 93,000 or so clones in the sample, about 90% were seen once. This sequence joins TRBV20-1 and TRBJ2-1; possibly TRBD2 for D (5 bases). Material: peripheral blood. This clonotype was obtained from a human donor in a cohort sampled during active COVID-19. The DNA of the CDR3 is TGCAGTGCTAGTGCCGGGATAAGTATCAATGAGCAGTTCTTC. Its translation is CSASAGISINEQFF.